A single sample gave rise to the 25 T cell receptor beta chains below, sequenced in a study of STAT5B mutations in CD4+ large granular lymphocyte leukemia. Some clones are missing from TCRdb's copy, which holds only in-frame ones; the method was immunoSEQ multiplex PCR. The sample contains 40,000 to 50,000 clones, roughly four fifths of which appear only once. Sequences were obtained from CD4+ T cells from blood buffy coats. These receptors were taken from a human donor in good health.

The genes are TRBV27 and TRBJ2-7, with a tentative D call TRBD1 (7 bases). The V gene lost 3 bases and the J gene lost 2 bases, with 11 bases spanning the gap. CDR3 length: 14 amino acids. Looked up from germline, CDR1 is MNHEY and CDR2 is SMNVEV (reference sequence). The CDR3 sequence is CASSFSRGAYEQYF. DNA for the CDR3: TGTGCCAGCAGTTTTTCCAGGGGGGCCTACGAGCAGTACTTC.

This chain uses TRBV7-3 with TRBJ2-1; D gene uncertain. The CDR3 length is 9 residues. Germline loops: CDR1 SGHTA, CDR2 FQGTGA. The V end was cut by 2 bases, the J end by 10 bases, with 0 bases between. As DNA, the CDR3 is TGTGCCAGCAGCTTAGAGCAGTTCTTC. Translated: CASSLEQFF.

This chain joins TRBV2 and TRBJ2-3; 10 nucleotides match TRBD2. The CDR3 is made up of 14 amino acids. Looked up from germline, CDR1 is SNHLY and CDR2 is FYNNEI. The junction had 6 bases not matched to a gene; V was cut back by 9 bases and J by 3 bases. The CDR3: CASRLAGRTDTQYF. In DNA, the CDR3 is TGTGCCAGTCGACTAGCGGGTCGTACAGATACGCAGTATTTT. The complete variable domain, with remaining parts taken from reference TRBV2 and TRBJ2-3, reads EPEVTQTPSHQVTQMGQEVILRCVPISNHLYFYWYRQILGQKVEFLVSFYNNEISEKSEIFDDQFSVERPDGSNFTLKIRSTKLEDSAMYFCASRLAGRTDTQYFGPGTRLTVL.

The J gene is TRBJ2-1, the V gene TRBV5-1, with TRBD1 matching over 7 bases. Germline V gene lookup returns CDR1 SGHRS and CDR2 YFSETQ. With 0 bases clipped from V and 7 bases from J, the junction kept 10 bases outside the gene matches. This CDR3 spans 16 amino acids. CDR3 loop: CASSLAPQGVGNEQFF. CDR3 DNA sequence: TGCGCCAGCAGCTTGGCCCCGCAGGGGGTAGGGAATGAGCAGTTCTTC.

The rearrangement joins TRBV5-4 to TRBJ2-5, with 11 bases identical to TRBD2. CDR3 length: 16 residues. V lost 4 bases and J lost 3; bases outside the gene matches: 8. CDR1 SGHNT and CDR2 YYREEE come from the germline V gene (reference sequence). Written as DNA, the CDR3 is TGTGCCAGCAGCCCGTGGGCTAGCGGGGGGAAAGAGACCCAGTACTTC. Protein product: CASSPWASGGKETQYF. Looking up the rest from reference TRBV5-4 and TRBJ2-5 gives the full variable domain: ETGVTQSPTHLIKTRGQQVTLRCSSQSGHNTVSWYQQALGQGPQFIFQYYREEENGRGNFPPRFSGLQFPNYSSELNVNALELDDSALYLCASSPWASGGKETQYFGPGTRLLVL.

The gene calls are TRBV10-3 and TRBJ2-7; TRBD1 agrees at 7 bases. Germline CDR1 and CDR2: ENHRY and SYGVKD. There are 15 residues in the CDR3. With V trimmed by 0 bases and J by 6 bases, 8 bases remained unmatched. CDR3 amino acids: CAISESAGGVSEQYF. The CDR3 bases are TGTGCCATCAGTGAGTCGGCAGGGGGTGTGAGCGAGCAGTACTTC.

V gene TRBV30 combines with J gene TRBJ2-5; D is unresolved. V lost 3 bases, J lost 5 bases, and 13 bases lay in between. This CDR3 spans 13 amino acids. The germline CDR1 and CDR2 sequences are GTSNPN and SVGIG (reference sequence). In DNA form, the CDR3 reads TGTGCCTGGAGCGGATACCCCGCGGAGACCCAGTACTTC. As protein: CAWSGYPAETQYF.

As DNA, the CDR3 is TGTGCCAGCACTAAATTTTTGAGGGGGGAAGGCGAGCAGTACTTC. Its translation is CASTKFLRGEGEQYF. This rearrangement joins TRBV5-6 to TRBJ2-7, with D perhaps given as TRBD1 or TRBD2 (6 bases each). Trimming cost V 6 bases and J 6 bases, with 22 bases left between them. The CDR3 covers 15 residues. The germline V gene encodes CDR1 SGHDT and CDR2 YYEEEE.

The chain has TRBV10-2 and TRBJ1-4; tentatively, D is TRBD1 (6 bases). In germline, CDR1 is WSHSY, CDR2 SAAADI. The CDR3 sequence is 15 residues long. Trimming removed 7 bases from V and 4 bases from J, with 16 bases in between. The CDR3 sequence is CASTPKGTNNEKLFF. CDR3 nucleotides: TGCGCCAGCACCCCGAAAGGGACAAATAATGAAAAACTGTTTTTT.

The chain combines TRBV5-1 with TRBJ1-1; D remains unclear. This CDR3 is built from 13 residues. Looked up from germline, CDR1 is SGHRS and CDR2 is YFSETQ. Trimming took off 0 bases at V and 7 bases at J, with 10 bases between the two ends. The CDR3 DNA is TGCGCCAGCAGCTTGGATCCAGGCTTTGAAGCTTTCTTT. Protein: CASSLDPGFEAFF.

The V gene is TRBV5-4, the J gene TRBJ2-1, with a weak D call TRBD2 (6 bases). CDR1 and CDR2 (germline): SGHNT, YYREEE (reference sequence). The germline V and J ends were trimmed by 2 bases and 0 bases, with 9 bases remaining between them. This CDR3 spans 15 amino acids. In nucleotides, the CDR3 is TGTGCCAGCAGCTTCAAGGGAGGCTCCTACAATGAGCAGTTCTTC. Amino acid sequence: CASSFKGGSYNEQFF.

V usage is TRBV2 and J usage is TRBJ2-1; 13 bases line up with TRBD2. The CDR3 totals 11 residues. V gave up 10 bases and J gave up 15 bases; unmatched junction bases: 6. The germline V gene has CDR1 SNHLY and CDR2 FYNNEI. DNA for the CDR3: TGTGCCACCGCCACTAGCGGGAGGGGGTTCTTC. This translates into CATATSGRGFF.

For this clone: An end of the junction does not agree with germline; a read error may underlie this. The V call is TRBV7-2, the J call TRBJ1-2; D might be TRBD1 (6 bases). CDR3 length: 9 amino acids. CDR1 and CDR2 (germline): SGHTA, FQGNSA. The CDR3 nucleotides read TGTGCCAGCAGCCGGGGACACCTCTTC. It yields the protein CASSRGHLF.

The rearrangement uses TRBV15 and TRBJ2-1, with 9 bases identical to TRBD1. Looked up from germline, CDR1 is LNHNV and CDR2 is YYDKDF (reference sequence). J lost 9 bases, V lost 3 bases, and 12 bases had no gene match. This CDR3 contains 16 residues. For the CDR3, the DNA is TGTGCCACCAGCAGGTCGCGGGACAGGGAGGAGGTTGAGCAGTTCTTC. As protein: CATSRSRDREEVEQFF.

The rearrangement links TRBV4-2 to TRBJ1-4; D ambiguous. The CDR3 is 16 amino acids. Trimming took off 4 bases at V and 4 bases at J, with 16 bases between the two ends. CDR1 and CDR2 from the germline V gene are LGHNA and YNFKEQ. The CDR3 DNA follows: TGTGCCAGCAGCCCTCAAGGGAACTCGATTAATGAAAAACTGTTTTTT. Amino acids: CASSPQGNSINEKLFF.

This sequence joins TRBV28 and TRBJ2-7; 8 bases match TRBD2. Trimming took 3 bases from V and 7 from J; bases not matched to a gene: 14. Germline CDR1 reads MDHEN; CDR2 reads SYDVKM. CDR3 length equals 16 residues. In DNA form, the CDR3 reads TGTGCCAGCAGTTTCGGTAGCGGGGTACTCTTGCGGGAGCAGTACTTC. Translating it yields CASSFGSGVLLREQYF.

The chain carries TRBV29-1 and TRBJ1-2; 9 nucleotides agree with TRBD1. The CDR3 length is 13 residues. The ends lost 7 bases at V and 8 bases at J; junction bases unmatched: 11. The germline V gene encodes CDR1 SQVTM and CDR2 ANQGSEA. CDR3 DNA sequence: TGCAGCGCTCAAGGACAGGGGCATAGCGGCTACACCTTC. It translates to CSAQGQGHSGYTF. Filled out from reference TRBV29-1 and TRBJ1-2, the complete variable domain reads SAVISQKPSRDICQRGTSLTIQCQVDSQVTMMFWYRQQPGQSLTLIATANQGSEATYESGFVIDKFPISRPNLTFSTLTVSNMSPEDSSIYLCSAQGQGHSGYTFGSGTRLTVV.

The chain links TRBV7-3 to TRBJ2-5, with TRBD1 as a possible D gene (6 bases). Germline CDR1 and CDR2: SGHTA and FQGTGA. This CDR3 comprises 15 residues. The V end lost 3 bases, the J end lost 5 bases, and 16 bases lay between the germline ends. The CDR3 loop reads CASSLAGQLGETQYF. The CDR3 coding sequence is TGTGCCAGCAGCTTGGCCGGACAGCTCGGGGAGACCCAGTACTTC.

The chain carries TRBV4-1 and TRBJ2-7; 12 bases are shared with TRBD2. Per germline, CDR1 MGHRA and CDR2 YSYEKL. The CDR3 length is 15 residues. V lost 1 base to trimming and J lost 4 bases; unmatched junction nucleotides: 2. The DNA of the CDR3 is TGCGCCAGCAGCCAAGCCGGGACTAGCGGGTACGAGCAGTACTTC. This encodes CASSQAGTSGYEQYF.

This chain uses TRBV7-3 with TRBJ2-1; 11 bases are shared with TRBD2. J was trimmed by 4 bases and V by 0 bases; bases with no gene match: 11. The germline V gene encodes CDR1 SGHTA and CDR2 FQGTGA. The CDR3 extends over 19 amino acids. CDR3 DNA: TGTGCCAGCAGCTTAACCCGGCGGCTAGCGGGGGGCCTTTACAATGAGCAGTTCTTC. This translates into CASSLTRRLAGGLYNEQFF.

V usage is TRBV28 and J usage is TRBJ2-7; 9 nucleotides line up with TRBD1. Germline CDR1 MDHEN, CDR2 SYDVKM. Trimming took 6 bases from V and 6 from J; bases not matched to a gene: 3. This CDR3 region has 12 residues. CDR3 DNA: TGTGCCAGCAGGTCGACAGGGGGCGAGCAGTACTTC. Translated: CASRSTGGEQYF.

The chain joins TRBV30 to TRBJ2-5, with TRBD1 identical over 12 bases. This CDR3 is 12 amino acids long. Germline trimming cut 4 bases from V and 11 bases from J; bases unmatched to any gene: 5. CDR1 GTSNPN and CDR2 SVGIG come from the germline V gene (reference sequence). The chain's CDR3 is CAWTGTGGVQYF. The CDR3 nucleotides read TGTGCCTGGACGGGGACAGGGGGCGTGCAGTACTTC.

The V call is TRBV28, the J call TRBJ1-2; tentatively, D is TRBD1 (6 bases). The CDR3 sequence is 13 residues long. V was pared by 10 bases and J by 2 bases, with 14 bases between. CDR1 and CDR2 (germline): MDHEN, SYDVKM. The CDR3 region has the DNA TGTGCCAACGGCGGGGGCTCCAACTATGGCTACACCTTC. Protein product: CANGGGSNYGYTF.

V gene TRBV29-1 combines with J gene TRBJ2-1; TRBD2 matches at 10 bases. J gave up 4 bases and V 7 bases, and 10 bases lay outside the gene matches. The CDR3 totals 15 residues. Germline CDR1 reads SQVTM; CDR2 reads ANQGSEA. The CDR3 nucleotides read TGCAGCGACAAAAGCGGGAGGGGGGGATACAATGAGCAGTTCTTC. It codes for CSDKSGRGGYNEQFF.

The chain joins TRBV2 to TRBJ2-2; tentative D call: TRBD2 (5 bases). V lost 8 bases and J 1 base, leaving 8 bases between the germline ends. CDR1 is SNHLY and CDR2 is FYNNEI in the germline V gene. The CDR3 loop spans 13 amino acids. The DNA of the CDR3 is TGTGCCAGCGTACTAGAGAACACCGGGGAGCTGTTTTTT. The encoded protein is CASVLENTGELFF. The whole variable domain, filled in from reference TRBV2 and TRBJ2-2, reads EPEVTQTPSHQVTQMGQEVILRCVPISNHLYFYWYRQILGQKVEFLVSFYNNEISEKSEIFDDQFSVERPDGSNFTLKIRSTKLEDSAMYFCASVLENTGELFFGEGSRLTVL.